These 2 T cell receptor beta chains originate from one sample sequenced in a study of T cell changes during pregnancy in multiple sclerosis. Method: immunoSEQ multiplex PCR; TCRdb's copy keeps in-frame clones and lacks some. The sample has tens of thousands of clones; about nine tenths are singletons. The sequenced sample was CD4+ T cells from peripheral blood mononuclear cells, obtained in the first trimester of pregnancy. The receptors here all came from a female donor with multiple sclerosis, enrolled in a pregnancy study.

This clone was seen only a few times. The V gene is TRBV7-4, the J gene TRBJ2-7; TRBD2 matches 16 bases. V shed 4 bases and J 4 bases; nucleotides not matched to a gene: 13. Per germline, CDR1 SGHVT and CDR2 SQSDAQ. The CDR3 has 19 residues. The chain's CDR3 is CASSSNKGLAGGVLYEQYF. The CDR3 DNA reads TGTGCCAGCAGCTCTAACAAGGGACTAGCGGGAGGGGTATTATACGAGCAGTACTTC. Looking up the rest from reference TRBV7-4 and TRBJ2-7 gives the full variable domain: GAGVSQSPRYKVAKRGRDVALRCDSISGHVTLYWYRQTLGQGSEVLTYSQSDAQRDKSGRPSGRFSAERPERSVSTLKIQRTEQGDSAVYLCASSSNKGLAGGVLYEQYFGPGTRLTVT.

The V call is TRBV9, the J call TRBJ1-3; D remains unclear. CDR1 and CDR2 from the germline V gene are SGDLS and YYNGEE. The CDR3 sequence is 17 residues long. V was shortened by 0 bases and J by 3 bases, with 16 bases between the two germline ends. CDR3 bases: TGTGCCAGCAGCGTAGCCCAGGCAGGAATCCTTGGAAACACCATATATTTT. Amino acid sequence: CASSVAQAGILGNTIYF.